What follows are 6 T cell receptor beta chains derived from one specimen sequenced in a study of T-cell memory formation after mild COVID-19. TCRdb independently ran MiXCR on the 5' RACE reads; one entry per CDR3 protein. The table includes under 50,000 distinct CDR3 sequences, roughly 27% detected once. The sequenced sample consisted of PBMCs or a T cell subset sorted from them (not recorded which). These receptors originate from a man aged 18 to 35 who had mild COVID-19 (a few samples of this study predate the infection). Cell type and time point are not known.

This clonotype has more than one count but fewer than ten. The V gene is TRBV2, the J gene TRBJ2-5; 7 bases are shared with TRBD1. V shed 9 bases, J shed 5 bases, and the junction held 3 bases outside the gene matches. Germline-derived CDR1 and CDR2 are SNHLY and FYNNEI. This CDR3 has 11 amino acids. In DNA, the CDR3 is TGTGCCAGTAGGGGGCAGGAGACCCAGTACTTC. Its translation: CASRGQETQYF.

This clonotype turned up a few times. The chain has TRBV5-1 and TRBJ2-3; 10 bases line up with TRBD2. After removal of 5 bases from V and 1 base from J, the junction contained 13 bases not matched to a gene. CDR3 length equals 18 residues. Germline V gene sequence: CDR1 SGHRS, CDR2 YFSETQ. The CDR3 here is CASRKLAGDFRRTDTQYF. Here the CDR3 DNA reads TGCGCCAGCAGGAAGCTAGCGGGGGACTTCCGTCGCACAGATACGCAGTATTTT.

The rearrangement joins TRBV6-6 to TRBJ2-3; possibly TRBD2 for D (7 bases). The germline V and J ends were trimmed by 0 bases and 0 bases, with 10 bases remaining between them. The CDR3 is 16 residues long. Germline V CDR1 and CDR2: MNHNY, SVGAGI (reference sequence). CDR3 sequence: CASSYSGGLSTDTQYF. The CDR3 DNA reads TGTGCCAGCAGTTACTCGGGGGGGCTCAGCACAGATACGCAGTATTTT.

V usage is TRBV11-2 and J usage is TRBJ2-1; D perhaps matches TRBD2 (9 bases). CDR1 SGHAT and CDR2 FQNNGV come from the germline V gene. The CDR3 consists of 16 residues. Trimming removed 5 bases from V and 8 bases from J, with 22 bases in between. CDR3 amino acids: CASSPSGLAGGDEQFF. DNA of the CDR3: TGTGCCAGCAGCCCCTCGGGACTAGCAGGGGGCGATGAGCAGTTCTTC.

The sample holds many counts of this clonotype. This chain uses TRBV7-6 with TRBJ2-2; TRBD2 matches at 9 bases. Germline V gene sequence: CDR1 SGHVS, CDR2 FNYEAQ. CDR3 length equals 18 residues. With 7 bases clipped from V and 2 bases from J, the junction kept 14 bases outside the gene matches. The CDR3 region has the DNA TGTGCCAGCACTCACTCGGGTAGCGGGAGCGTTAACACCGGGGAGCTGTTTTTT. The encoded protein is CASTHSGSGSVNTGELFF.

V gene TRBV7-9 combines with J gene TRBJ1-2; no clear D. This CDR3 has 12 amino acids. Germline values: CDR1 SEHNR, CDR2 FQNEAQ (reference sequence). Trimming took 1 base from V and 6 from J, leaving 6 bases between them. CDR3 loop: CASSLVGDGYTF. CDR3 nucleotide sequence: TGTGCCAGCAGCTTAGTTGGGGATGGCTACACCTTC.